What follows are 25 T cell receptor beta chains derived from one specimen sequenced in a study of T cell clones after liver transplantation. Data came from immunoSEQ multiplex PCR; TCRdb stores just in-frame clones and leaves some out. The sample holds about 12,000 clones, over 65% seen once. Here the sequenced sample was CD8+ T cells from blood, taken at the 22-month timepoint. The source of these receptors is a human patient who received a liver transplant. Some T cells may have come from the graft donor.

This clone was detected a few times. The rearrangement links TRBV19 to TRBJ2-1; D perhaps matches TRBD1 (5 bases). The V gene lost 3 bases and the J gene lost 8 bases, with 14 bases spanning the gap. Germline V CDR1 and CDR2: LNHDA, SQIVND (reference sequence). The CDR3 runs to 14 residues. The CDR3 reads CASSIDQGIDEQFF. CDR3 in DNA: TGTGCCAGTAGTATCGATCAGGGTATCGATGAGCAGTTCTTC.

This chain joins TRBV30 and TRBJ2-1, with 8 bases matching TRBD1. This CDR3 spans 14 amino acids. Germline V gene sequence: CDR1 GTSNPN, CDR2 SVGIG (reference sequence). The V segment lost 2 bases and the J segment 7 bases; nucleotides outside the gene matches: 7. The CDR3 coding sequence is TGTGCCTGGAGTCAGGGGGCAGCCGCAAATGAGCAGTTCTTC. It yields the protein CAWSQGAAANEQFF.

The table lists this clone with a count of one. V usage is TRBV5-7 and J usage is TRBJ2-1, with TRBD2 as a possible D gene (5 bases). TRBV5-7 is an ORF, and what it does is uncertain. This CDR3 is 15 amino acids long. Deletions cut 2 bases from V and 9 bases from J, with 18 bases between. The CDR3 loop is CASSLSPESGFEQFF. The DNA of the CDR3 is TGTGCCAGCAGCTTAAGCCCGGAGTCGGGGTTTGAGCAGTTCTTC.

This rearrangement joins TRBV5-5 to TRBJ2-2; D remains ambiguous. Trimming took 6 bases from V and 0 from J, leaving 15 bases between them. The germline gives CDR1 SGHKS, CDR2 YYEKEE (reference sequence). This CDR3 is built from 16 residues. CDR3 DNA sequence: TGTGCCAGCACCTCCCCTTCGCAGTCGAACACCGGGGAGCTGTTTTTT. Its protein product is CASTSPSQSNTGELFF.

The chain recombines TRBV5-5 with TRBJ2-7; D gene ambiguous. The CDR3 covers 12 residues. Trimming left V 4 bases short and J 7 bases short, with 12 bases between. Germline assignment: CDR1 SGHKS and CDR2 YYEKEE (reference sequence). CDR3 sequence (DNA): TGTGCCAGCAGCCCTGGTGATACTGAGCAGTACTTC. Translation: CASSPGDTEQYF.

The CDR3 spells CASSYPRDLISYEQYF. Written as DNA, the CDR3 is TGTGCCAGCAGTTACCCCCGCGATCTTATCTCCTACGAGCAGTACTTC. This chain joins TRBV6-6 and TRBJ2-7; D uncertain. There are 16 residues in the CDR3. CDR1 MNHNY and CDR2 SVGAGI come from the germline V gene (reference sequence). V lost 2 bases and J 0 bases, leaving 14 bases between the germline ends.

V is TRBV10-3 and J is TRBJ2-7; unclear D gene. CDR1 is ENHRY and CDR2 is SYGVKD in the germline V gene. Trimming removed 7 bases from V and 5 bases from J, with 9 bases in between. The CDR3 sequence is 11 residues long. The CDR3 loop reads CAITAGNEQYF. Here the CDR3 DNA reads TGTGCCATCACAGCTGGAAACGAGCAGTACTTC.

This clone has just one count. The chain recombines TRBV5-5 with TRBJ2-1, with TRBD1 identical over 10 bases. The CDR3 is 15 amino acids. Germline CDR1 reads SGHKS; CDR2 reads YYEKEE (reference sequence). The ends lost 3 bases at V and 9 bases at J; junction bases unmatched: 9. The CDR3 sequence is CASSYRTGGIGEQFF. The CDR3 nucleotides are TGTGCCAGCAGCTACCGGACAGGGGGTATAGGTGAGCAGTTCTTC.

The chain is built from TRBV6-6 and TRBJ1-1, with 12 positions matching TRBD1. The V and J ends lost 10 bases and 5 bases, in that order; junction bases with no gene match: 5. The germline V gene encodes CDR1 MNHNY and CDR2 SVGAGI (reference sequence). This CDR3 spans 13 amino acids. The CDR3 nucleotides read TGTGCCACCGTGGGACAGGGGGCGACTGAAGCTTTCTTT. The encoded protein is CATVGQGATEAFF.

The chain is built from TRBV6-6 and TRBJ1-5, with no clear D. There are 14 residues in the CDR3. From germline, CDR1 is MNHNY and CDR2 SVGAGI (reference sequence). V lost 2 bases, J lost 3 bases, and 8 bases lay in between. The CDR3 region is CASSYGGVNQPQHF. CDR3 in DNA: TGTGCCAGCAGTTACGGCGGGGTCAATCAGCCCCAGCATTTT.

This chain connects TRBV11-3 to TRBJ2-1, with TRBD2 matching over 13 bases. CDR1 SGHNT and CDR2 YENEEA come from the germline V gene. The CDR3 totals 15 residues. Trimming cost V 1 base and J 8 bases; bases outside gene matches: 2. This CDR3 is CASSLVGLAGDEQFF. The CDR3 DNA reads TGTGCCAGCAGCTTAGTCGGACTAGCGGGAGATGAGCAGTTCTTC.

The chain is built from TRBV4-3 and TRBJ2-7; tentatively, D is TRBD1 (5 bases). The CDR3 totals 15 residues. Trimming cost V 1 base and J 0 bases, with 10 bases left between them. The germline V gene encodes CDR1 LGHNA and CDR2 YSLEER. The DNA of the CDR3 is TGCGCCAGCAGCCAAGGTCGGACAAGCTCCTACGAGCAGTACTTC. This gives the protein CASSQGRTSSYEQYF.

The chain is built from TRBV9 and TRBJ2-7; tentative D call: TRBD2 (6 bases). Trimming left V 0 bases short and J 5 bases short, with 9 bases between. Germline V gives CDR1 SGDLS, CDR2 YYNGEE. This CDR3 is 13 amino acids long. CDR3 amino acids: CASSVVPGDEQYF. CDR3 coding DNA: TGTGCCAGCAGCGTAGTGCCGGGGGACGAGCAGTACTTC.

V is TRBV5-6 and J is TRBJ2-7; maybe TRBD1 (6 bases). The CDR3 contains 14 residues. V was trimmed by 2 bases and J by 4 bases, leaving 13 bases between them. Germline CDR1 reads SGHDT; CDR2 reads YYEEEE. As DNA, the CDR3 is TGTGCCAGCAGCTTAGGGGGTGATTTTTACGAGCAGTACTTC. Translating gives CASSLGGDFYEQYF.

As for this clone: Possible read error: a much larger clone is one base away. Other DNA sequences in the sample encode the same CDR3. The chain uses TRBV9 and TRBJ2-5, with D possibly TRBD2 on 5 matching bases. Germline CDR1 reads SGDLS; CDR2 reads YYNGEE. The CDR3 extends over 13 amino acids. The CDR3 DNA sequence: TGTGCCAGCAGCCCTGTGGGGAGAGAGACCCAATACTTC. Encoded protein: CASSPVGRETQYF.

The chain recombines TRBV6-4 with TRBJ2-1, with 10 bases identical to TRBD2. Trimming cost V 6 bases and J 3 bases; bases outside gene matches: 5. The CDR3 runs 15 residues. CDR1 MRHNA and CDR2 SNTAGT come from the germline V gene. CDR3 nucleotides: TGTGCCAGCAGCGGATCTAGCGGGGGCTACAATGAGCAGTTCTTC. Its protein is CASSGSSGGYNEQFF.

The chain recombines TRBV10-3 with TRBJ1-1; D is undetermined. V was shortened by 0 bases and J by 4 bases, with 6 bases between the two germline ends. The CDR3 sequence is 13 residues long. Germline V lookup: CDR1 ENHRY, CDR2 SYGVKD. The CDR3 DNA sequence: TGTGCCATCAGTGAGTCTGCGGGCACTGAAGCTTTCTTT. It is translated as CAISESAGTEAFF.

This chain uses TRBV6-6 with TRBJ1-1; D is uncertain. This CDR3 contains 12 residues. V dropped 6 bases and J dropped 1 base, with 6 bases sitting between them. Germline V gene data show CDR1 as MNHNY and CDR2 as SVGAGI (reference sequence). CDR3 loop: CASRETNTEAFF. CDR3 sequence (DNA): TGTGCCAGCAGGGAGACGAACACTGAAGCTTTCTTT.

The chain employs TRBV4-1 and TRBJ2-3; the match to TRBD1 covers 9 bases. Germline V gene data show CDR1 as MGHRA and CDR2 as YSYEKL. V gave up 4 bases and J gave up 6 bases; unmatched junction bases: 17. This CDR3 has 18 amino acids. CDR3 amino acids: CASSLSEGGTGQLDTQYF. In DNA form, the CDR3 reads TGCGCCAGCAGCCTATCAGAAGGCGGGACAGGGCAGTTGGATACGCAGTATTTT.

This chain connects TRBV10-3 to TRBJ1-4, with TRBD1 matching over 9 bases. After removal of 2 bases from V and 8 bases from J, the junction contained 9 bases not matched to a gene. Germline CDR1 and CDR2: ENHRY and SYGVKD. CDR3 length equals 16 residues. CDR3 in amino acids: CAISETEGTGREKLFF. The CDR3 DNA is TGTGCCATCAGTGAGACGGAGGGGACAGGGCGAGAAAAACTGTTTTTT.

The CDR3 region is CASSQGWFSGNTIYF. In DNA form, the CDR3 reads TGCGCCAGCAGCCAAGGGTGGTTCTCTGGAAACACCATATATTTT. The chain links TRBV4-1 to TRBJ1-3, with D unclear. Germline CDR1 reads MGHRA; CDR2 reads YSYEKL. The CDR3 is made up of 15 amino acids. Trimming pared 1 base from V and 0 bases from J, leaving 7 bases between.

The chain carries TRBV29-1 and TRBJ2-7; TRBD1 matches 8 bases. CDR3 length: 14 amino acids. The V and J ends lost 6 bases and 3 bases, in that order; junction bases with no gene match: 10. Germline V gene data show CDR1 as SQVTM and CDR2 as ANQGSEA. DNA of the CDR3: TGCAGCGTAGTAACCGGGACAGGAGACTACGAGCAGTACTTC. This sequence encodes CSVVTGTGDYEQYF.

The V gene is TRBV6-6, the J gene TRBJ2-3; the D is unclear. The ends were cut back, 5 bases at V and 0 bases at J, with 6 bases in the middle. The CDR3 consists of 13 residues. Per germline, CDR1 MNHNY and CDR2 SVGAGI (reference sequence). CDR3 coding DNA: TGTGCCAGCAGTATCCAGAGCACAGATACGCAGTATTTT. Amino acid sequence: CASSIQSTDTQYF.

The gene calls are TRBV9 and TRBJ2-2, with D perhaps being TRBD1 or TRBD2 (6 bases each). The ends were cut back, 3 bases at V and 6 bases at J, with 9 bases in the middle. Germline V lookup: CDR1 SGDLS, CDR2 YYNGEE. This CDR3 region has 13 residues. CDR3 protein: CASSGGAAGELFF. The CDR3 DNA is TGTGCCAGCAGCGGGGGGGCCGCCGGGGAGCTGTTTTTT.

The chain couples TRBV11-2 to TRBJ2-5, with D perhaps TRBD2 (6 bases). The length of the CDR3 is 15 residues. Trimming removed 2 bases at V and 4 bases at J, with 14 bases between. Germline assignment: CDR1 SGHAT and CDR2 FQNNGV. The CDR3 loop reads CASSLLEGKVETQYF. The CDR3 DNA follows: TGTGCCAGCAGCTTATTGGAGGGGAAGGTAGAGACCCAGTACTTC. The whole variable domain, remainder taken from reference TRBV11-2 and TRBJ2-5, is EAGVAQSPRYKIIEKRQSVAFWCNPISGHATLYWYQQILGQGPKLLIQFQNNGVVDDSQLPKDRFSAERLKGVDSTLKIQPAKLEDSAVYLCASSLLEGKVETQYFGPGTRLLVL.